This T cell receptor beta chain comes out of a study of cytomegalovirus exposure and HLA in healthy donors. Overall study findings and caveats: According to a subsequent analysis, TCR clusters identified in the first cohort showed a tendency to co-occur across the approximately 130 validation repertoires. The study designated 164 TCR beta chains cytomegalovirus-associated.

Per the germline V gene, CDR1 is MNHEY and CDR2 is SVGAGI. V was cut by 0 bases and J by 5 bases, with 13 bases left in between. This CDR3 region has 15 residues. With respect to this clone: What it recognizes is unknown.

It was the roughly 120-subject validation cohort, separate from the roughly 700-subject first cohort, to which the donors belonged. Repertoires were generated with immunoSEQ multiplex PCR, while TCRdb's copy carries only in-frame clones and drops some. The table lists some 100,000 clones, approximately 85% of them singletons. This rearrangement joins TRBV6-5 to TRBJ1-2; D is perhaps TRBD1 (5 bases). The sequenced material came from PBMCs. The receptor was derived from a man aged 18 to 29 in good health and CMV-seronegative. The CDR3 DNA follows: TGTGCCAGCAGTTACTCGGACACAATAACTTATGGCTACACCTTC. It yields the protein CASSYSDTITYGYTF.